These 29 T cell receptor beta chains came from one sample sequenced in a study of blood T cells in healthy people across ages. With a J-beta primer mix and a sample-barcoded 5' primer, a second PCR ran about 7 to 11 cycles. TCRdb reprocessed the 5' RACE reads with MiXCR, giving one entry per CDR3 protein. The sample holds some 1.1 million distinct CDR3 sequences; about two fifths are singletons and the top ten take under 15%. Sequenced: blood. These receptors were collected from a young man in good health.

About this clonotype: Germline and junction disagree at one end, which may indicate a read error. The chain joins TRBV19 to TRBJ1-2; weak D call: TRBD1 (6 bases). The CDR3 is 16 residues long. Germline V gene lookup returns CDR1 LNHDA and CDR2 SQIVND (reference sequence). The CDR3 DNA reads as TGTGGCAGTAGTAGGGGGGCAGAAGCTACTAACTATGGCTACACCTTC. It is translated as CGSSRGAEATNYGYTF.

Remarks on this clonotype: The junction departs from the called germline gene at one end, perhaps through a read error. The chain couples TRBV6-1 to TRBJ2-2; 11 nucleotides agree with TRBD2. The CDR3 consists of 11 residues. From germline, CDR1 is MNHNS and CDR2 SASEGT. The CDR3: CASTTSGGLFF. The DNA of the CDR3 is TGTGCCAGCACCACTAGCGGGGGGCTGTTTTTT.

This clonotype showed up just a few times. This sequence joins TRBV6-5 and TRBJ2-7; D is perhaps TRBD1 (5 bases). V was cut by 2 bases and J by 3 bases, with 8 bases left in between. Germline V gives CDR1 MNHEY, CDR2 SVGAGI. CDR3 length equals 13 residues. Here the CDR3 reads CASSYGHNYEQYF. As DNA, the CDR3 is TGTGCCAGCAGTTACGGACACAACTACGAGCAGTACTTC.

This clonotype was recorded a few times. The chain is built from TRBV29-1 and TRBJ2-1; D unresolved. Germline V lookup: CDR1 SQVTM, CDR2 ANQGSEA. V lost 4 bases, J lost 8 bases, and 15 bases lay in between. The CDR3 is made up of 13 amino acids. In DNA, the CDR3 is TGCAGCGTTGCGCCCTCCTCATGGGATGAGCAGTTCTTC. The encoded protein is CSVAPSSWDEQFF.

The sample holds many counts of this clonotype. The chain links TRBV4-1 to TRBJ1-2, with a weak D call TRBD1 (6 bases). CDR3 length: 16 residues. The V and J ends lost 0 bases and 4 bases respectively, with 15 bases between them. From germline, CDR1 is MGHRA and CDR2 YSYEKL. This chain's CDR3 is CASSQDERGLSYGYTF. DNA of the CDR3: TGCGCCAGCAGCCAAGATGAGCGGGGGCTTAGCTATGGCTACACCTTC.

This clonotype was recorded a few times. The V gene is TRBV20-1, the J gene TRBJ2-1; D remains ambiguous. The germline V gene encodes CDR1 DFQATT and CDR2 SNEGSKA (reference sequence). Trimming took 5 bases from V and 15 from J, leaving 20 bases between them. CDR3 length equals 12 residues. This CDR3 reads CSARTEQPVRFF. The CDR3 DNA reads as TGCAGTGCTCGAACGGAGCAACCAGTCAGGTTCTTC.

The rearrangement uses TRBV6-5 and TRBJ2-3; 11 bases map to TRBD2. The CDR3 consists of 16 residues. Germline-derived CDR1 and CDR2 are MNHEY and SVGAGI. V lost 4 bases to trimming and J lost 2 bases; unmatched junction nucleotides: 5. The CDR3 loop is CASSSTSGTYTDTQYF. The CDR3 coding sequence is TGTGCCAGCAGTTCGACTAGCGGGACCTACACAGATACGCAGTATTTT.

This clonotype was seen a few times. The chain is built from TRBV6-2 or TRBV6-3 and TRBJ2-7; either TRBD1 or TRBD2 may supply D (6 bases each). Trimming removed 6 bases from V and 4 bases from J, with 13 bases in between. CDR1 is MNHEY, CDR2 SVGEGT, per germline. The CDR3 runs to 13 residues. The CDR3 is CASRRGVGYEQYF. The CDR3 DNA sequence: TGTGCCAGCAGAAGGGGGGTTGGATACGAGCAGTACTTC.

The rearrangement joins TRBV7-2 to TRBJ2-7; D may match TRBD1 or TRBD2 (5 bases each). This CDR3 is 14 amino acids long. Germline V gives CDR1 SGHTA, CDR2 FQGNSA. V lost 3 bases and J 3 bases, leaving 12 bases between the germline ends. CDR3 sequence reads: CASSFRDGHYEQYF. The CDR3 nucleotides read TGTGCCAGCAGCTTTCGGGACGGACACTACGAGCAGTACTTC.

Details on this clonotype: One junction end does not reproduce the germline sequence, and a read error may be involved. The chain joins TRBV6-6 to TRBJ2-1, with 11 bases that match TRBD2. The V gene's germline CDR1 is MNHNY and CDR2 SVGAGI (reference sequence). The CDR3 sequence is 15 residues long. The CDR3 spells CACSPSSGGMNEQFF. The CDR3 DNA is TGTGCCTGCAGCCCATCTAGCGGGGGGATGAATGAGCAGTTCTTC.

There are a few counts of this clonotype. This rearrangement joins TRBV4-1 to TRBJ1-6; D is perhaps TRBD1 (6 bases). With 3 bases removed from V and 5 bases from J, the gap between germline ends came to 20 bases. This CDR3 is 18 amino acids long. CDR1 is MGHRA, CDR2 YSYEKL, per germline. The CDR3 coding sequence is TGCGCCAGCAGCCAGTGGCTACAGGGAAAATTTAATAATTCACCCCTCCACTTT. It codes for CASSQWLQGKFNNSPLHF.

This clonotype turned up a few times. V and J are TRBV12-3 or TRBV12-4 and TRBJ2-5, with D unresolved. This CDR3 has 16 amino acids. Trimming took 2 bases from V and 2 from J, leaving 15 bases between them. The CDR3 region has the DNA TGTGCCAGCAGTTTAACTTGGGATAGTGTTCAAGAGACCCAGTACTTC. Translation gives CASSLTWDSVQETQYF.

In its sample, this clonotype was seen a few times. The chain has TRBV21-1 and TRBJ2-3; the table's D call, TRBD2, has no DNA check behind it. TRBV21-1 is assigned pseudogene status. There are 18 residues in the CDR3. The CDR3 bases are TGTGCCAGCAGCAAATGGGGGTTGCGGCAGGGGCACGGAGATACGCAGTATTTT. Translating it yields CASSKWGLRQGHGDTQYF.

This chain joins TRBV6-2 or TRBV6-3 and TRBJ2-3; TRBD2 matches at 7 bases. This CDR3 has 13 residues. The J segment lost 7 bases and the V segment lost 6 bases, leaving 7 bases of the junction unmatched. The germline gives CDR1 MNHEY, CDR2 SVGEGT. The CDR3 DNA reads TGTGCCAGCAGCCTCGGGACTACCAATACGCAGTATTTT. This encodes CASSLGTTNTQYF.

The rearrangement joins TRBV6-5 to TRBJ2-1; TRBD1 aligns across 9 bases. V shed 5 bases, J shed 5 bases, and the junction held 7 bases outside the gene matches. This CDR3 region has 15 residues. In germline, CDR1 is MNHEY, CDR2 SVGAGI. The CDR3 nucleotides are TGTGCCAGCAGTCCCAAGACAGGGGGAGACAATGAGCAGTTCTTC. This sequence encodes CASSPKTGGDNEQFF.

This clonotype was recorded many times. The gene calls are TRBV29-1 and TRBJ2-7; the D call may be TRBD1 or TRBD2 (6 bases each). The V and J ends lost 6 bases and 2 bases respectively, with 11 bases between them. Germline V gene sequence: CDR1 SQVTM, CDR2 ANQGSEA. The CDR3 sequence is 12 residues long. The CDR3 DNA is TGCAGCGTCGAGGGGGGTACCTACGAGCAGTACTTC. Its protein product is CSVEGGTYEQYF.

This clonotype was observed a handful of times. The chain has TRBV4-1 and TRBJ2-5, with TRBD1 matching 7 bases. Germline V CDR1 and CDR2: MGHRA, YSYEKL. The J segment lost 5 bases and the V segment lost 4 bases, leaving 13 bases of the junction unmatched. This CDR3 has 16 residues. The CDR3, as DNA: TGCGCCAGCAGCCTCAGGCCCGGACAGGTAGAGGAGACCCAGTACTTC. Its protein is CASSLRPGQVEETQYF.

The CDR3 loop reads CASSQPRTAENTGELFF. The CDR3 DNA reads TGTGCCAGCAGCCAACCGCGGACTGCCGAGAACACCGGGGAGCTGTTTTTT. The V gene is TRBV7-2, the J gene TRBJ2-2; tentatively, D is TRBD2 (5 bases). CDR3 length: 17 amino acids. V gave up 5 bases and J gave up 1 base, with 17 bases separating them. Germline lookup yields CDR1 SGHTA and CDR2 FQGNSA.

V usage is TRBV19 and J usage is TRBJ1-2; possible D gene TRBD1, 6 bases. From germline, CDR1 is LNHDA and CDR2 SQIVND (reference sequence). This CDR3 has 15 amino acids. The V end was cut by 5 bases, the J end by 1 base, with 14 bases between. The chain's CDR3 is CASSPRNRVNYGYTF. The CDR3 bases are TGTGCCAGTAGTCCCAGGAACAGGGTTAACTATGGCTACACCTTC.

This clonotype was observed a few times. The V gene is TRBV7-2, the J gene TRBJ1-6, with TRBD1 matching over 7 bases. Germline loops: CDR1 SGHTA, CDR2 FQGNSA. This CDR3 is 14 amino acids long. V trimming: 4 bases; J trimming: 14 bases; junction bases outside the gene matches: 11. The CDR3 DNA is TGTGCCAGCAGCTCATACCGACAGGGTGCAACCCTCCACTTT. Amino acids: CASSSYRQGATLHF.

The V and J genes are TRBV9 and TRBJ2-2, with 8 bases matching TRBD1. V lost 4 bases, J lost 9 bases, and 5 bases stayed unmatched. Germline CDR1 is SGDLS and CDR2 is YYNGEE. This CDR3 has 13 residues. This chain's CDR3 is CASSYRTGWELFF. The CDR3 DNA reads TGTGCCAGCAGCTACCGGACAGGGTGGGAGCTGTTTTTT.

This clonotype occurred a few times. The chain employs TRBV6-1 and TRBJ1-1; a weak D match, TRBD1 (5 bases). Trimming took off 2 bases at V and 7 bases at J, with 14 bases between the two ends. The germline V gene has CDR1 MNHNS and CDR2 SASEGT. The CDR3 extends over 14 amino acids. In DNA, the CDR3 is TGTGCCAGCAGTGAAACGGGACGTTCGAATGAAGCTTTCTTT. Translated, it gives CASSETGRSNEAFF.

The rearrangement joins TRBV25-1 to TRBJ2-7; D perhaps matches TRBD2 (5 bases). With 9 bases removed from V and 6 bases from J, the gap between germline ends came to 18 bases. The germline V gene encodes CDR1 MGHDK and CDR2 SYGVNS. The CDR3 is 13 amino acids. CDR3 sequence reads: CASRSRVKAEQYF. The CDR3 region has the DNA TGTGCCAGTAGATCGAGGGTTAAGGCCGAGCAGTACTTC.

The chain joins TRBV20-1 to TRBJ1-6; D gene uncertain. This CDR3 spans 14 amino acids. Germline V lookup: CDR1 DFQATT, CDR2 SNEGSKA (reference sequence). The V and J ends lost 5 bases and 0 bases respectively, with 8 bases between them. The CDR3 sequence: CSAQSSSYNSPLHF. CDR3 coding DNA: TGCAGTGCTCAGTCTAGCTCCTATAATTCACCCCTCCACTTT.

At least ten counts were recorded for this clonotype. This rearrangement joins TRBV7-2 to TRBJ2-7; D unclear. This CDR3 is built from 13 residues. Germline CDR1 is SGHTA and CDR2 is FQGNSA. Trimming left V 4 bases short and J 0 bases short, with 7 bases between. The CDR3 bases are TGTGCCAGCAGCTCCCAGACCTCCTACGAGCAGTACTTC. Its translation: CASSSQTSYEQYF.

In this sample, this clonotype turned up once. The chain has TRBV6-2 or TRBV6-3 and TRBJ2-1; D is ambiguous. Per germline, CDR1 MNHEY and CDR2 SVGEGT. V lost 6 bases and J 3 bases, leaving 9 bases between the germline ends. This CDR3 has 13 residues. CDR3 in DNA: TGTGCCAGCAGCCATAAATACTACAATGAGCAGTTCTTC. Residues: CASSHKYYNEQFF.

This clonotype was seen at least ten times. The genes are TRBV27 and TRBJ2-5; tentative D call: TRBD2 (5 bases). From germline, CDR1 is MNHEY and CDR2 SMNVEV (reference sequence). CDR3 length equals 11 residues. V lost 6 bases, J lost 5 bases, and 7 bases lay in between. The CDR3 reads CASSRGETQYF. CDR3 in DNA: TGTGCCAGCAGCAGAGGGGAGACCCAGTACTTC.

The CDR3, as DNA: TGCGCCAGCAGCCACCCGTTCCTAGCTTTCAATGAGCAGTTCTTC. This encodes CASSHPFLAFNEQFF. The gene calls are TRBV4-1 and TRBJ2-1; D possibly corresponds to TRBD2 (5 bases). Trimming stripped 3 bases from V and 6 bases from J, with 15 bases between. The CDR3 consists of 15 residues. From germline, CDR1 is MGHRA and CDR2 YSYEKL.

A few counts support this clonotype. The V and J genes are TRBV3-1 and TRBJ1-2; 7 bases match TRBD1. The germline V gene encodes CDR1 LGHDT and CDR2 YNNKEL (reference sequence). J was trimmed by 5 bases and V by 1 base; bases with no gene match: 1. The CDR3 is 13 residues long. CDR3: CASSQGDRYGYTF. The CDR3 coding sequence is TGTGCCAGCAGCCAAGGGGACAGATATGGCTACACCTTC.